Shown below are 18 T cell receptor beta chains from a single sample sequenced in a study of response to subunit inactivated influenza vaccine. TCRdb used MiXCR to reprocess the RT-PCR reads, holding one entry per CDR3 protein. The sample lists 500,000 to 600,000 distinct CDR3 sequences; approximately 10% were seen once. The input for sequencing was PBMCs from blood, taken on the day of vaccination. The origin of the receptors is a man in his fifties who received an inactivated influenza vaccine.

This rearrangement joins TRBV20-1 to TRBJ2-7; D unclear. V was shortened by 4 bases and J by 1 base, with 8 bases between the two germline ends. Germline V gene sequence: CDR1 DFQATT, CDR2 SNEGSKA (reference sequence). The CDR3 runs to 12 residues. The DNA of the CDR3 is TGCAGTGCTATAAGGTTATCCTACGAGCAGTACTTC. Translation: CSAIRLSYEQYF.

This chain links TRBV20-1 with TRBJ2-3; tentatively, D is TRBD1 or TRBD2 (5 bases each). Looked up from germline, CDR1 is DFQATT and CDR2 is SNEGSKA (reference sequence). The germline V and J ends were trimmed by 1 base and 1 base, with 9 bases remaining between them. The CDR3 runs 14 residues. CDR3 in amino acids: CSARVVGGTDTQYF. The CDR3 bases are TGCAGTGCTAGAGTTGTGGGGGGCACAGATACGCAGTATTTT.

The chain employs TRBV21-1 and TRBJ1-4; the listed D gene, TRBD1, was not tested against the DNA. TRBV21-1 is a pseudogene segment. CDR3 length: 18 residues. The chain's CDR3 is CASSRRYRGGVELEKLFF. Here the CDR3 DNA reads TGTGCCAGCAGCAGACGGTACAGGGGAGGAGTTGAGTTGGAAAAACTGTTTTTT.

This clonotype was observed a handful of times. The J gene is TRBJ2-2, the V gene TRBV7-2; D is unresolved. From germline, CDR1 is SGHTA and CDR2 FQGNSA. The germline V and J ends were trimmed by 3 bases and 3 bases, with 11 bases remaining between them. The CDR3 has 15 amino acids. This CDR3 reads CASSLRFRDTGELFF. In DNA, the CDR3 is TGTGCCAGCAGCTTGAGGTTTAGGGACACCGGGGAGCTGTTTTTT.

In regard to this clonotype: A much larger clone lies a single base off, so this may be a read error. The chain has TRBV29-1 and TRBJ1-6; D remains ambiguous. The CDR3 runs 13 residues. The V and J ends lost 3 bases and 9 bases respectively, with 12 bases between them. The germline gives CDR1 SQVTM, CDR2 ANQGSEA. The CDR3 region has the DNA TGCAGCGTTGACCCGGGAGGGAGTTCACCCCTCCACTTT. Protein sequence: CSVDPGGSSPLHF.

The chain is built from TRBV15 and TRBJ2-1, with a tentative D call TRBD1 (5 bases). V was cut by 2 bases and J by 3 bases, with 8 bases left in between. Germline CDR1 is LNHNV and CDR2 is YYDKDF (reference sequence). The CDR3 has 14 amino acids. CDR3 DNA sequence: TGTGCCACCAGCAGATCCGACAGCTACAATGAGCAGTTCTTC. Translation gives CATSRSDSYNEQFF.

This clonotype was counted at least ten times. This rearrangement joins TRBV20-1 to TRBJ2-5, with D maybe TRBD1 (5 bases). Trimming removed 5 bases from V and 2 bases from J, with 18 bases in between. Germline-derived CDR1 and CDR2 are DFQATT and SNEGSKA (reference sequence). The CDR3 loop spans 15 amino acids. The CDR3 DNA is TGCAGTGCTTCCATCAGGAAGACAGTGCAAGAGACCCAGTACTTC. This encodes CSASIRKTVQETQYF.

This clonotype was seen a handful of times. The CDR3 bases are TGCGCCAGCAGGCCAGACCTAGGACCTGGAAACACCATATATTTT. It yields the protein CASRPDLGPGNTIYF. The gene calls are TRBV5-1 and TRBJ1-3, with unresolved D. The germline V gene encodes CDR1 SGHRS and CDR2 YFSETQ. Deletions cut 5 bases from V and 2 bases from J, with 14 bases between. The CDR3 is made up of 15 amino acids.

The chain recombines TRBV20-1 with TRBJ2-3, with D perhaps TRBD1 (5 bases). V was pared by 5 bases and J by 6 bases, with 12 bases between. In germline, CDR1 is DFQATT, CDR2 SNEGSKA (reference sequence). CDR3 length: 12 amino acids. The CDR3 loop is CSAGRGIDTQYF. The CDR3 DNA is TGCAGTGCTGGAAGGGGTATTGATACGCAGTATTTT.

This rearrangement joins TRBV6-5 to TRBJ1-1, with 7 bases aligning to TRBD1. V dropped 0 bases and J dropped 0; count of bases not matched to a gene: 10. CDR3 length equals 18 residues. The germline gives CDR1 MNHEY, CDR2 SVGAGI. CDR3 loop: CASSYSMMFGTVNTEAFF. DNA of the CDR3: TGTGCCAGCAGTTACTCGATGATGTTCGGGACAGTGAACACTGAAGCTTTCTTT.

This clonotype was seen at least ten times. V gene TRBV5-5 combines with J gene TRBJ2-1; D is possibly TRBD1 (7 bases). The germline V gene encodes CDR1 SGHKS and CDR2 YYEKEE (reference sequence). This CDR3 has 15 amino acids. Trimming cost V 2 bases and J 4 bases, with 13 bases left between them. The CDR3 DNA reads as TGTGCCAGCAGCTTTGGCAGGGGGGTTTACAATGAGCAGTTCTTC. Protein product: CASSFGRGVYNEQFF.

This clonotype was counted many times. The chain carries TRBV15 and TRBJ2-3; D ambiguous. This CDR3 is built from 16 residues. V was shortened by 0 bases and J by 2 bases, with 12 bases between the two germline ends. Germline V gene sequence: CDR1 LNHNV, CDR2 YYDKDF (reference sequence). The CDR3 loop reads CATSRDLRTITDTQYF. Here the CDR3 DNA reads TGTGCCACCAGCAGAGATCTTCGAACAATCACAGATACGCAGTATTTT.

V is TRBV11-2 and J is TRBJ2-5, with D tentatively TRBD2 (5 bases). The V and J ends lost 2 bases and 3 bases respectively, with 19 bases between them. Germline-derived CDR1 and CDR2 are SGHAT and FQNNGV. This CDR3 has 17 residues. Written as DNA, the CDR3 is TGTGCCAGCAGCTTACCTGGGAGTGGGTTAGGGAAAGAGACCCAGTACTTC. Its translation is CASSLPGSGLGKETQYF. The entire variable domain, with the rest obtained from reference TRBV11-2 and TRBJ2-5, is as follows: EAGVAQSPRYKIIEKRQSVAFWCNPISGHATLYWYQQILGQGPKLLIQFQNNGVVDDSQLPKDRFSAERLKGVDSTLKIQPAKLEDSAVYLCASSLPGSGLGKETQYFGPGTRLLVL.

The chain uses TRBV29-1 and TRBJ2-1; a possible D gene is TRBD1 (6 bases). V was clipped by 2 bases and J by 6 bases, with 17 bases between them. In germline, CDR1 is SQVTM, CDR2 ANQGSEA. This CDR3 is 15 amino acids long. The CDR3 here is CSVEKGNRVGNEQFF. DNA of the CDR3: TGCAGCGTTGAAAAGGGGAACAGGGTCGGCAATGAGCAGTTCTTC.

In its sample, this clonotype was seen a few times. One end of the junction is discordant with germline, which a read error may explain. CDR3 nucleotides: TGCTGTGCTAGAGATCTCGAAAGATATTCGATGAACACTGAAGCTTTCTTT. Amino acids: CCARDLERYSMNTEAFF. This rearrangement joins TRBV20-1 to TRBJ1-1, with D unresolved. CDR3 length: 17 amino acids. CDR1 and CDR2 (germline): DFQATT, SNEGSKA (reference sequence).

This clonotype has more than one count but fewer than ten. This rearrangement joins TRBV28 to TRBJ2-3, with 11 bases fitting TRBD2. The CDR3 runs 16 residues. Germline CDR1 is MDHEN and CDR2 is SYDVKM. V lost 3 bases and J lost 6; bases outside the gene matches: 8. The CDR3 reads CASSFILTSGGDTQYF. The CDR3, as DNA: TGTGCCAGCAGTTTCATCTTAACTAGCGGGGGCGATACGCAGTATTTT.

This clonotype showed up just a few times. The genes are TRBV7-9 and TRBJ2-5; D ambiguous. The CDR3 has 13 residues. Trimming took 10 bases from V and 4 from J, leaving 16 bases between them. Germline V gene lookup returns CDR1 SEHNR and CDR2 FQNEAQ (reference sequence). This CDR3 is CAIPLTPPETQYF. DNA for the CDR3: TGTGCCATCCCCCTTACCCCACCAGAGACCCAGTACTTC.

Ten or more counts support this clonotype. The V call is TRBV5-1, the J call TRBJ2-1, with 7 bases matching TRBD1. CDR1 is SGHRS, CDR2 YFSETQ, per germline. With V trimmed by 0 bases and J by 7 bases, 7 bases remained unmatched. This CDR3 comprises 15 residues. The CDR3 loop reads CASSLGSPGGNEQFF. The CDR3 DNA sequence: TGCGCCAGCAGCTTGGGGAGCCCAGGGGGTAATGAGCAGTTCTTC.